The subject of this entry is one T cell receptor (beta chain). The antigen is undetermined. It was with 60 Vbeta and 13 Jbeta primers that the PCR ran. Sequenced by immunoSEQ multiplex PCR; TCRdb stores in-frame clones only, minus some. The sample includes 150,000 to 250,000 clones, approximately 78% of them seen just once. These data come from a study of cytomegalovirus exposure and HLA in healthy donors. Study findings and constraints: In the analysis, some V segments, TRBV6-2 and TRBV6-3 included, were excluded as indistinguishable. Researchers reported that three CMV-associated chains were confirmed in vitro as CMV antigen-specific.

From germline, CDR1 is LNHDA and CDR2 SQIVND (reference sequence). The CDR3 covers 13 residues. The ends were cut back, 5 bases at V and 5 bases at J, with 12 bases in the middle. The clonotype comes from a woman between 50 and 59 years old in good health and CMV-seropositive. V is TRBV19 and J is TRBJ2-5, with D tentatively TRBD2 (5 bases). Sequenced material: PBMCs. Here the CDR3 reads CASSVDWEETQYF. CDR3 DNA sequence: TGTGCCAGTAGTGTTGACTGGGAGGAGACCCAGTACTTC. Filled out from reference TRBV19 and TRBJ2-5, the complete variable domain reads DGGITQSPKYLFRKEGQNVTLSCEQNLNHDAMYWYRQDPGQGLRLIYYSQIVNDFQKGDIAEGYSVSREKKESFPLTVTSAQKNPTAFYLCASSVDWEETQYFGPGTRLLVL.